This T cell receptor (beta chain) was identified in a study of TIL therapy for anti-PD-1-resistant metastatic lung cancer. Study summary: Most patients had lung adenocarcinoma. Median tumor mutation burden was 1.5 mutations per megabase.

This was the immunoSEQ v3 assay. Each library reached 2 million or so read pairs, or about 5-6 million at deep level. TCRdb's copy holds only in-frame clones and misses some; the assay was immunoSEQ multiplex PCR. The sample carries 25,000 to 40,000 clones, about 79% recorded once. This sample's time point: pre-treatment sample, taken before nivolumab and TIL therapy. This clone was picked up one time. After removal of 4 bases from V and 4 bases from J, the junction contained 12 bases not matched to a gene. This CDR3 contains 18 residues. Germline assignment: CDR1 SGHNT and CDR2 YENEEA. V is TRBV11-3 and J is TRBJ2-5, with TRBD2 identical over 13 bases. The material was blood, obtained at baseline. The sequence was obtained from a woman aged 30 to 85 with non-small cell lung cancer. Written as DNA, the CDR3 is TGTGCCAGCAGCTCGGGGACTAGCGGGACCCACGGGATAGAGACCCAGTACTTC. This translates into CASSSGTSGTHGIETQYF.